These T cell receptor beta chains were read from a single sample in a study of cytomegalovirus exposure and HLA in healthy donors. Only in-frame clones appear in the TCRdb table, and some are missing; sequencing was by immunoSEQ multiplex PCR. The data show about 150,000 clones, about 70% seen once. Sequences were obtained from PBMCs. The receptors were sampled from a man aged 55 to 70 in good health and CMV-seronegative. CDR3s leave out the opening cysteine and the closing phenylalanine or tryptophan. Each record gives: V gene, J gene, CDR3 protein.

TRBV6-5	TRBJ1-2	ASNKLPGTSTGYT
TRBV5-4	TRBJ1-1	ASSSPGQGLRYEAF
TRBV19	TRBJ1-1	ASSDRVVNTEAF
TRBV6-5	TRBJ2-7	ASRKQGAYEQY
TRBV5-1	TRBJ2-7	ASSPDSYEQY
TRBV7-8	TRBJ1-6	ASSKSRGSSPLH
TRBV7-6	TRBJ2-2	ASIQWSGSGELF
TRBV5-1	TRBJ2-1	ASSLSSGSGNEQF
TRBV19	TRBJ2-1	AAWGGNNEQF
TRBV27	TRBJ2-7	ASSSLLTEQGIRYEQY
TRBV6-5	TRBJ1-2	ASSYSAGTDYGYT
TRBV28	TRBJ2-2	ASSLSSGITNTGELF
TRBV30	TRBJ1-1	AIDRGDTEAF
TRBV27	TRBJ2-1	ASSPVGTSGLGPYNEQF
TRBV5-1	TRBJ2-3	ASSLGLAGVQGTDTQY
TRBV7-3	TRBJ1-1	ASSLGPTTDYTEAF
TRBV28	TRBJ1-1	ASSGDRAPNTEAF
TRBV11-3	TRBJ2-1	ASSLDSINEQF
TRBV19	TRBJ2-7	ASSQTEIPYEQY
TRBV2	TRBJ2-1	ASSESFSYNEQF
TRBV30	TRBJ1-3	AWSLVGGAGNTIY
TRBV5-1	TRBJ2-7	ASSLGGTGNYEQY
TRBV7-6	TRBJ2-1	ASSGGLAGASNLDYNEQF
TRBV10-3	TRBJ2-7	AISGLAGSEVGSEQY
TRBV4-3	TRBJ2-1	ASSQDLDRQANNEQF